This passage covers 10 T cell receptor beta chains from one sample sequenced in a study of blood T cell repertoires in COVID-19 (dated by TCRdb to the early 2020s). Receptors were amplified or captured by the immunoSEQ multiplex PCR assay. Sourced from immuneACCESS, this table was stored by TCRdb with only in-frame sequences that have V and J called. A share of the clones is absent; for the studies checked, an unresolved V gene accounts for under half, and the remainder has no known explanation. Recorded for this sample are roughly 140,000 clones; around 85% of them occurred a single time. 8% of the sample belongs to the ten largest clones. The sequenced material came from peripheral blood. The receptors come from an older woman with COVID-19, enrolled during active disease.

This chain uses TRBV19 with TRBJ2-5; 15 bases match TRBD2. The trim removed 5 bases at V and 5 bases at J, leaving 3 bases unmatched. The germline V gene has CDR1 LNHDA and CDR2 SQIVND (reference sequence). This CDR3 contains 15 residues. The CDR3 loop is CASSDGTSGGETQYF. For the CDR3, the DNA is TGTGCCAGTAGTGACGGGACTAGCGGGGGGGAGACCCAGTACTTC.

The chain has TRBV6-6 and TRBJ2-2; 9 nucleotides align to TRBD2. The CDR3 contains 16 residues. The germline CDR1 and CDR2 sequences are MNHNY and SVGAGI (reference sequence). Trimming cost V 5 bases and J 0 bases; bases outside gene matches: 4. The CDR3 DNA reads as TGTGCCAGCAGTAATAAGCGGGGGGCGAACACCGGGGAGCTGTTTTTT. Protein product: CASSNKRGANTGELFF.

This rearrangement joins TRBV13 to TRBJ2-1; 12 positions match TRBD2. The germline CDR1 and CDR2 sequences are PRHDT and FYEKMQ (reference sequence). There are 16 residues in the CDR3. Losses at the gene ends were 6 bases for V and 1 base for J; bases not matched to a gene: 4. CDR3 sequence (DNA): TGTGCCAGCAGAGAGACTAGCGGGGGTTCCTACAATGAGCAGTTCTTC. The encoded protein is CASRETSGGSYNEQFF.

The gene calls are TRBV7-2 and TRBJ1-1, with TRBD1 as a possible D gene (6 bases). This CDR3 contains 13 residues. The V gene's germline CDR1 is SGHTA and CDR2 FQGNSA. Trimming left V 1 base short and J 7 bases short, with 10 bases between. CDR3 sequence (DNA): TGTGCCAGCAGCTTAGAGCTGACAGGTGAAGCTTTCTTT. Protein sequence: CASSLELTGEAFF. Variable domain in full (rest from reference TRBV7-2 and TRBJ1-1): GAGVSQSPSNKVTEKGKDVELRCDPISGHTALYWYRQSLGQGLEFLIYFQGNSAPDKSGLPSDRFSAERTGGSVSTLTIQRTQQEDSAVYLCASSLELTGEAFFGQGTRLTVV.

The chain employs TRBV13 and TRBJ2-3; 12 bases are a match to TRBD2. The germline gives CDR1 PRHDT, CDR2 FYEKMQ (reference sequence). V was pared by 5 bases and J by 3 bases, with 9 bases of the junction left unmatched. The CDR3 contains 17 residues. CDR3 residues: CASSPPSGGAGTDTQYF. CDR3 in DNA: TGTGCCAGCAGCCCCCCTAGCGGGGGGGCCGGTACAGATACGCAGTATTTT.

This sequence joins TRBV6-5 and TRBJ2-2; D remains unclear. The CDR3 totals 14 residues. Trimming pared 10 bases from V and 3 bases from J, leaving 15 bases between. CDR1 MNHEY and CDR2 SVGAGI come from the germline V gene. CDR3 nucleotide sequence: TGTGCCACTTCCTTGTTAGACTACACCGGGGAGCTGTTTTTT. Residues: CATSLLDYTGELFF.

The chain combines TRBV7-3 with TRBJ1-2, with a weak D call TRBD1 (6 bases). CDR1 and CDR2 from the germline V gene are SGHTA and FQGTGA. There are 12 residues in the CDR3. Trimming stripped 2 bases from V and 8 bases from J, with 9 bases between. The CDR3 here is CASSLGTYGYTF. The DNA for the CDR3 is TGTGCCAGCAGCTTAGGGACATACGGCTACACCTTC.

This chain joins TRBV19 and TRBJ2-7, with TRBD1 matching 7 bases. CDR1 LNHDA and CDR2 SQIVND come from the germline V gene (reference sequence). V was clipped by 8 bases and J by 2 bases; unmatched bases: 9. The CDR3 has 14 amino acids. The CDR3 sequence: CASGTGAVTYEQYF. The DNA for the CDR3 is TGTGCCAGTGGAACAGGGGCCGTAACCTACGAGCAGTACTTC.

CDR3 coding DNA: TGTGCCAGCAGCTTGGCCGTGGGGCCTGAGCAGTTCTTC. This encodes CASSLAVGPEQFF. The chain couples TRBV7-2 to TRBJ2-1; a possible D gene is TRBD1 (5 bases). CDR3 length: 13 residues. V lost 3 bases to trimming and J lost 9 bases, with 12 bases between them. The germline CDR1 and CDR2 sequences are SGHTA and FQGNSA.

The rearrangement joins TRBV9 to TRBJ2-7, with D possibly being TRBD1 (6 bases). The CDR3 is 17 residues long. CDR1 SGDLS and CDR2 YYNGEE come from the germline V gene. Trimming stripped 2 bases from V and 6 bases from J, with 24 bases between. The chain's CDR3 is CASSVGPSGTTRGEQYF. As DNA, the CDR3 is TGTGCCAGCAGCGTCGGTCCGTCCGGGACAACGAGAGGCGAGCAGTACTTC.